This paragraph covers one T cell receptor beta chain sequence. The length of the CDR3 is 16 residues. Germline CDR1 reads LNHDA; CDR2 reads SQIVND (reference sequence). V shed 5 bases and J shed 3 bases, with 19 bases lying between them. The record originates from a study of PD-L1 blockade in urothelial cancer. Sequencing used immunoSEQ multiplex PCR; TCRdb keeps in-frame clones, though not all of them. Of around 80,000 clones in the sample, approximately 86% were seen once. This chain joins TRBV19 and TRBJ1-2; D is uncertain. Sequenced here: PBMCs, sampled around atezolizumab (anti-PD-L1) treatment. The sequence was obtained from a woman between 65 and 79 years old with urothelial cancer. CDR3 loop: CASSLSWTVDYYGYTF. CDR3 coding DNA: TGTGCCAGTAGTCTTTCATGGACTGTGGATTACTATGGCTACACCTTC.